This is a list of T cell receptor beta chains from one sample in a study of beta chain features in type 1 diabetes. Produced via immunoSEQ multiplex PCR; TCRdb's table is partial and in-frame only. The table shows about 900,000 clones, with roughly 15% occurring only once. Sequencing was carried out using naive CD4+ T cells from blood. The receptors were gathered from a young woman in good health. Both conserved end residues are part of each CDR3. The D gene is left open where the match is weak. Not every row has a clone size; where given, it reads once, few, many or a size class.

J gene: TRBJ2-7; clone size: few; V gene: TRBV6-5; D gene: .; CDR3 protein: CASSQGPYEQYF; CDR3 DNA: TGTGCCAGCAGTCAGGGGCCCTACGAGCAGTACTTC
J gene: TRBJ2-1; clone size: few; V gene: TRBV7-2; D gene: TRBD1; CDR3 protein: CASSFRQGAANEQFF; CDR3 DNA: TGTGCCAGCAGCTTCCGACAGGGGGCGGCGAATGAGCAGTTCTTC
J gene: TRBJ2-7; clone size: .; V gene: TRBV4-3; D gene: .; CDR3 protein: CASSQDQTGTYEQYF; CDR3 DNA: TGCGCCAGCAGCCAAGATCAGACAGGTACCTACGAGCAGTACTTC
J gene: TRBJ2-7; clone size: few; V gene: TRBV5-1; D gene: TRBD2; CDR3 protein: CASSTSGISYEQYF; CDR3 DNA: TGCGCCAGCAGTACTAGCGGGATCTCCTACGAGCAGTACTTC
J gene: TRBJ1-1; clone size: few; V gene: TRBV9; D gene: .; CDR3 protein: CASSVTSNTEAFF; CDR3 DNA: TGTGCCAGCAGCGTAACATCGAACACTGAAGCTTTCTTT
J gene: TRBJ2-5; clone size: .; V gene: TRBV14; D gene: .; CDR3 protein: CASSLQKTVYQETQYF; CDR3 DNA: TGTGCCAGCAGCCTACAGAAGACAGTGTACCAAGAGACCCAGTACTTC
J gene: TRBJ2-5; clone size: .; V gene: TRBV6-1; D gene: .; CDR3 protein: CASSYRGGTQYF; CDR3 DNA: TGTGCCAGCAGTTATAGGGGTGGGACCCAGTACTTC
J gene: TRBJ2-3; clone size: few; V gene: TRBV2; D gene: .; CDR3 protein: CASLLAITDTQYF; CDR3 DNA: TGTGCCAGCCTTTTAGCCATCACAGATACGCAGTATTTT
J gene: TRBJ1-5; clone size: .; V gene: TRBV7-2; D gene: .; CDR3 protein: CASSLGPGHNQPQHF; CDR3 DNA: TGTGCCAGCAGCTTAGGCCCGGGGCATAATCAGCCCCAGCATTTT
J gene: TRBJ2-5; clone size: .; V gene: TRBV5-4; D gene: TRBD1; CDR3 protein: CASSLGGQGPKTQYF; CDR3 DNA: TGTGCCAGCAGCTTGGGGGGACAGGGCCCAAAGACCCAGTACTTC
J gene: TRBJ2-1; clone size: .; V gene: TRBV28; D gene: .; CDR3 protein: CASSSAGFSYNEQFF; CDR3 DNA: TGTGCCAGCAGTTCCGCGGGTTTCTCCTACAATGAGCAGTTCTTC
J gene: TRBJ1-4; clone size: once; V gene: TRBV6-6; D gene: .; CDR3 protein: CASSYSSVLLNEKLFF; CDR3 DNA: TGTGCCAGCAGTTATTCGAGTGTACTACTTAATGAAAAACTGTTTTTT
J gene: TRBJ2-4; clone size: few; V gene: TRBV5-1; D gene: TRBD1; CDR3 protein: CASSQTGGPAKNIQYF; CDR3 DNA: TGCGCCAGCAGCCAGACAGGGGGGCCGGCCAAAAACATTCAGTACTTC
J gene: TRBJ1-3; clone size: .; V gene: TRBV9; D gene: .; CDR3 protein: CASSVANPGNTIYF; CDR3 DNA: TGTGCCAGCAGCGTAGCGAATCCTGGAAACACCATATATTTT
J gene: TRBJ2-3; clone size: .; V gene: TRBV19; D gene: .; CDR3 protein: CASSWSPGGPDTQYF; CDR3 DNA: TGTGCCAGTAGTTGGTCCCCTGGGGGTCCAGATACGCAGTATTTT
J gene: TRBJ1-3; clone size: .; V gene: TRBV5-6; D gene: TRBD1; CDR3 protein: CASSDRAGNTIYF; CDR3 DNA: TGTGCCAGCAGCGACAGGGCAGGAAACACCATATATTTT
J gene: TRBJ2-7; clone size: few; V gene: TRBV6-6; D gene: TRBD1; CDR3 protein: CASSYSWDRAYEQYF; CDR3 DNA: TGTGCCAGCAGTTACTCCTGGGACAGGGCCTACGAGCAGTACTTC
J gene: TRBJ2-2; clone size: .; V gene: TRBV7-8; D gene: .; CDR3 protein: CASSFRDWNTGELFF; CDR3 DNA: TGTGCCAGCAGTTTCCGGGACTGGAACACCGGGGAGCTGTTTTTT
J gene: TRBJ1-1; clone size: few; V gene: TRBV7-2; D gene: .; CDR3 protein: CASSFANTEAFF; CDR3 DNA: TGTGCCAGCAGCTTCGCGAACACTGAAGCTTTCTTT
J gene: TRBJ1-2; clone size: .; V gene: TRBV19; D gene: TRBD1; CDR3 protein: CASSIRGGAYGYTF; CDR3 DNA: TGTGCCAGTAGTATACGAGGGGGCGCCTATGGCTACACCTTC
J gene: TRBJ1-2; clone size: few; V gene: TRBV7-9; D gene: .; CDR3 protein: CASSLVGGYTF; CDR3 DNA: TGTGCCAGCAGCTTAGTGGGGGGCTACACCTTC
J gene: TRBJ2-3; clone size: .; V gene: TRBV10-3; D gene: TRBD2; CDR3 protein: CAISSGTSGADTQYF; CDR3 DNA: TGTGCCATCAGCAGCGGGACTAGCGGGGCAGATACGCAGTATTTT
J gene: TRBJ1-3; clone size: .; V gene: TRBV28; D gene: TRBD1; CDR3 protein: CASRSPGQGRGGNTIYF; CDR3 DNA: TGTGCCAGTCGATCACCGGGACAGGGGAGGGGAGGAAACACCATATATTTT
J gene: TRBJ1-4; clone size: few; V gene: TRBV28; D gene: TRBD1; CDR3 protein: CASSLGQANEKLFF; CDR3 DNA: TGTGCCAGCAGTTTAGGACAGGCTAATGAAAAACTGTTTTTT
J gene: TRBJ2-2; clone size: few; V gene: TRBV6-6; D gene: .; CDR3 protein: CASSYPSDPGEELFF; CDR3 DNA: TGTGCCAGCAGTTACCCCAGTGATCCAGGCGAGGAGCTGTTTTTT
J gene: TRBJ2-3; clone size: few; V gene: TRBV20-1; D gene: .; CDR3 protein: CSAHVDTQYF; CDR3 DNA: TGCAGTGCTCACGTGGATACGCAGTATTTT
J gene: TRBJ2-7; clone size: .; V gene: TRBV6-5; D gene: TRBD1; CDR3 protein: CASRPPGQGRGEQYF; CDR3 DNA: TGTGCCAGCAGGCCCCCGGGACAGGGTAGGGGGGAGCAGTACTTC
J gene: TRBJ2-3; clone size: few; V gene: TRBV19; D gene: .; CDR3 protein: CASSPRQSSTDTQYF; CDR3 DNA: TGTGCCAGTAGTCCCCGACAGTCTAGCACAGATACGCAGTATTTT
J gene: TRBJ2-3; clone size: once; V gene: TRBV7-2; D gene: TRBD2; CDR3 protein: CASSLIRLAGSTDTQYF; CDR3 DNA: TGTGCCAGCAGCTTAATCCGGCTAGCGGGGTCCACAGATACGCAGTATTTT
J gene: TRBJ2-5; clone size: .; V gene: TRBV11-1; D gene: TRBD1; CDR3 protein: CASSLGQQETQYF; CDR3 DNA: TGTGCCAGCAGCCTGGGACAGCAAGAGACCCAGTACTTC
J gene: TRBJ2-2; clone size: .; V gene: TRBV5-1; D gene: .; CDR3 protein: CASSLAVRWGTGELFF; CDR3 DNA: TGCGCCAGCAGCTTGGCCGTGAGGTGGGGGACCGGGGAGCTGTTTTTT
J gene: TRBJ2-1; clone size: few; V gene: TRBV29-1; D gene: TRBD2; CDR3 protein: CSVVAGGWNEQFF; CDR3 DNA: TGCAGCGTTGTGGCGGGAGGGTGGAATGAGCAGTTCTTC
J gene: TRBJ2-1; clone size: .; V gene: TRBV2; D gene: .; CDR3 protein: CASQVVPGVNEQFF; CDR3 DNA: TGTGCCAGCCAGGTGGTCCCGGGAGTAAATGAGCAGTTCTTC
J gene: TRBJ2-1; clone size: once; V gene: TRBV9; D gene: TRBD1; CDR3 protein: CASSVGPQGAQGNEQFF; CDR3 DNA: TGTGCCAGCAGCGTAGGCCCACAGGGGGCGCAGGGCAATGAGCAGTTCTTC
J gene: TRBJ2-1; clone size: .; V gene: TRBV5-8; D gene: .; CDR3 protein: CASSLWGLDNEQFF; CDR3 DNA: TGTGCCAGCAGCTTGTGGGGCCTAGACAATGAGCAGTTCTTC